Following are 15 T cell receptor beta chains from one sample sequenced in a study of human T cells and chemical hapten exposure. TCRdb reprocessed the RACE reads with MiXCR, giving one entry per CDR3 protein. This table has tens of thousands of distinct CDR3 sequences, 9% to 15% appearing once. Time point given: pre-sensitization, week 0. Treatment in this sample: therapeutic diphenylcyclopropenone sensitization with weekly scalp DPC. From whole blood left unfractionated, total RNA was extracted. The sample was whole blood, taken in connection with sensitization to the hapten diphenylcyclopropenone (DPC). The source is a woman aged 40 to 55 with alopecia areata. Some clones in this sample may be carry-over from other donors' samples.

The CDR3 spells CASRPRDAGYEKLFF. As DNA, the CDR3 is TGTGCCAGCCGACCCCGGGACGCAGGATATGAAAAACTGTTTTTT. The rearrangement joins TRBV28 to TRBJ1-4; tentatively, D is TRBD1 (5 bases). CDR3 length equals 15 residues. Germline V gene lookup returns CDR1 MDHEN and CDR2 SYDVKM. Trimming took 8 bases from V and 6 from J, leaving 19 bases between them.

A remark on this clonotype: This may come from a read error, since a much larger clone is one base off. The genes are TRBV4-1 and TRBJ2-3; TRBD1 agrees at 9 bases. Looked up from germline, CDR1 is MGHRA and CDR2 is YSYEKL. The CDR3 contains 15 residues. Trimming at V came to 6 bases and at J to 4 bases, leaving 8 bases not matched to a gene. CDR3 sequence reads: CASRVRTGGSDTQYF. The CDR3 nucleotides are TGCGCCAGCAGGGTTCGAACAGGGGGCTCAGATACGCAGTATTTT.

The gene calls are TRBV9 and TRBJ1-6; TRBD1 agrees at 10 bases. Germline assignment: CDR1 SGDLS and CDR2 YYNGEE. The CDR3 has 12 residues. J gave up 8 bases and V 8 bases, and 1 base lay outside the gene matches. The CDR3 spells CASGTGDSPLHF. As DNA, the CDR3 is TGTGCCAGTGGGACAGGGGATTCACCCCTCCACTTT. Variable domain in full (rest from reference TRBV9 and TRBJ1-6): DSGVTQTPKHLITATGQRVTLRCSPRSGDLSVYWYQQSLDQGLQFLIQYYNGEERAKGNILERFSAQQFPDLHSELNLSSLELGDSALYFCASGTGDSPLHFGNGTRLTVT.

In its sample, this clonotype was seen many times. The chain combines TRBV28 with TRBJ2-3; D assignment may be TRBD1 or TRBD2 (5 bases each). This CDR3 has 15 amino acids. Germline loops: CDR1 MDHEN, CDR2 SYDVKM. With 3 bases removed from V and 5 bases from J, the gap between germline ends came to 15 bases. The CDR3 spells CASSFGGDGEDTQYF. The CDR3 coding sequence is TGTGCCAGCAGTTTTGGGGGAGACGGGGAAGATACGCAGTATTTT.

This clonotype has only a few counts. The V and J genes are TRBV28 and TRBJ2-3; 7 bases are shared with TRBD1. Unmatched junction bases numbered 4, after V lost 2 bases and J lost 5 bases. The CDR3 totals 14 residues. CDR1 MDHEN and CDR2 SYDVKM come from the germline V gene. CDR3 coding DNA: TGTGCCAGCAGTTTAGGCGACAGGGAAGATACGCAGTATTTT. Translated: CASSLGDREDTQYF.

The chain combines TRBV7-2 with TRBJ2-7; D remains unclear. The CDR3 has 14 residues. Germline V lookup: CDR1 SGHTA, CDR2 FQGNSA. V lost 5 bases to trimming and J lost 3 bases, with 14 bases between them. The CDR3: CASSPGDLGYEQYF. The CDR3 DNA follows: TGTGCCAGCAGCCCAGGCGACCTGGGCTACGAGCAGTACTTC. The whole variable domain, remainder taken from reference TRBV7-2 and TRBJ2-7, is GAGVSQSPSNKVTEKGKDVELRCDPISGHTALYWYRQSLGQGLEFLIYFQGNSAPDKSGLPSDRFSAERTGGSVSTLTIQRTQQEDSAVYLCASSPGDLGYEQYFGPGTRLTVT.

The chain carries TRBV6-1 and TRBJ1-6, with unresolved D. The CDR3 is made up of 12 amino acids. Trimming pared 4 bases from V and 9 bases from J, leaving 7 bases between. From germline, CDR1 is MNHNS and CDR2 SASEGT. The CDR3 loop is CASSARSSPLHF. The DNA of the CDR3 is TGTGCCAGCAGTGCCAGGAGTTCACCCCTCCACTTT.

The chain uses TRBV7-2 and TRBJ2-3; D is perhaps TRBD2 (7 bases). V dropped 3 bases and J dropped 3 bases, with 13 bases sitting between them. Looked up from germline, CDR1 is SGHTA and CDR2 is FQGNSA. This CDR3 contains 15 residues. The CDR3 coding sequence is TGTGCCAGCAGCTTTCGGGGGGCCGGGACAGATACGCAGTATTTT. Protein product: CASSFRGAGTDTQYF.

This sequence joins TRBV7-2 and TRBJ2-1; D call uncertain. Germline V gene lookup returns CDR1 SGHTA and CDR2 FQGNSA. The V end was cut by 7 bases, the J end by 10 bases, with 14 bases between. This CDR3 comprises 12 residues. The CDR3 spells CASMTRGNEQFF. CDR3 DNA: TGTGCCAGCATGACCCGAGGAAACGAGCAGTTCTTC.

This clonotype came up a few times. J is TRBJ2-1 and V is TRBV29-1, with D possibly matching TRBD1 (5 bases). The germline V gene has CDR1 SQVTM and CDR2 ANQGSEA. Trimming pared 4 bases from V and 4 bases from J, leaving 8 bases between. CDR3 length: 12 amino acids. The CDR3 sequence is CSVADSYNEQFF. Here the CDR3 DNA reads TGCAGCGTTGCAGACAGTTACAATGAGCAGTTCTTC.

This clonotype occurred a few times. This sequence joins TRBV6-2 or TRBV6-3 and TRBJ2-5; a possible D gene is TRBD1 (5 bases). The CDR3 is made up of 15 amino acids. Germline-derived CDR1 and CDR2 are MNHEY and SVGEGT. Trimming pared 7 bases from V and 7 bases from J, leaving 22 bases between. The CDR3: CASTSRAATQGTQYF. The CDR3 nucleotides read TGTGCCAGCACCTCAAGGGCAGCCACCCAGGGGACCCAGTACTTC.

The sample holds a few counts of this clonotype. V and J are TRBV28 and TRBJ2-7, with D unclear. From germline, CDR1 is MDHEN and CDR2 SYDVKM. Trimming pared 5 bases from V and 2 bases from J, leaving 10 bases between. The CDR3 runs to 13 residues. The CDR3 sequence: CASSPSRPYEQYF. CDR3 coding DNA: TGTGCCAGCAGTCCCTCCCGGCCCTACGAGCAGTACTTC.

This clonotype came up many times. The chain couples TRBV5-1 to TRBJ2-1; D is uncertain. V was trimmed by 3 bases and J by 8 bases, leaving 12 bases between them. CDR1 is SGHRS and CDR2 is YFSETQ in the germline V gene. The CDR3 is 13 amino acids. The CDR3 sequence: CASSSPVWDEQFF. CDR3 bases: TGCGCCAGCAGCTCCCCGGTCTGGGATGAGCAGTTCTTC.

This clonotype has a handful of counts. The chain couples TRBV4-1 to TRBJ2-3; D is perhaps TRBD1 (6 bases). Trimming shortened V by 7 bases and J by 1 base, and 15 bases separated the two germline ends. This CDR3 is 15 amino acids long. The V gene's germline CDR1 is MGHRA and CDR2 YSYEKL. DNA for the CDR3: TGCGCCAGCACTCAGGGGCGTGGGGGCACAGATACGCAGTATTTT. This codes for CASTQGRGGTDTQYF.

This clonotype was seen many times. V usage is TRBV7-9 and J usage is TRBJ1-2; no clear D. V dropped 5 bases and J dropped 3 bases, with 7 bases sitting between them. The germline V gene encodes CDR1 SEHNR and CDR2 FQNEAQ (reference sequence). This CDR3 region has 12 residues. In DNA, the CDR3 is TGTGCCAGCAGCGTGGACTACTATGGCTACACCTTC. Residues: CASSVDYYGYTF.